Here is one T cell receptor beta chain with its context. Its target is not known. Other nucleotide sequences from this sample produce the same CDR3. This entry belongs to a study of cytomegalovirus exposure and HLA in healthy donors. Study-level findings and limits: Later analysis suggested most CMV-associated TCR beta chains were HLA-restricted. Most of the TCR beta V segments (in an earlier analysis) were productive either about 90% or about 30% of the time. In a later analysis, TCR association rates varied by HLA locus: DRB1 most, HLA-C fewest. HLA alleles were associated with 16,000 or so TCR beta sequences in a later analysis at 0.05 false discovery rate.

V was clipped by 2 bases and J by 2 bases; unmatched bases: 7. Germline CDR1 and CDR2: ENHRY and SYGVKD. The CDR3 covers 16 residues. The PCR was carried out with 60 Vbeta primers and 13 Jbeta primers. Sequenced by immunoSEQ multiplex PCR; TCRdb stores in-frame clones only, minus some. The sample lists 95,000 to 100,000 clones; around three quarters were seen once. Material for sequencing was PBMCs. The sequence derives from a man aged 35-49 years in good health and CMV-seronegative. V and J are TRBV10-3 and TRBJ1-1, with 8 nucleotides matching TRBD1. CDR3 in amino acids: CAISEPDRGTNTEAFF. CDR3 coding DNA: TGTGCCATCAGTGAGCCTGACAGGGGAACCAACACTGAAGCTTTCTTT.